The rows below give T cell receptor beta chains drawn from one sample of a study of T cells in tuberculosis. Sequencing used immunoSEQ multiplex PCR; TCRdb keeps in-frame clones, though not all of them. The sample has about 34,000 clones, around 93% seen once. The input for sequencing was PBMCs, taken at tuberculosis diagnosis. Receptor source: an adult with tuberculosis. Each CDR3 is given with its conserved first and last residue.

TRBV7-9	TRBJ2-7	16	CASSLSIGTGFYEQYF
TRBV5-6	TRBJ1-4	15	CASSLLEGAGEKLFF
TRBV27	TRBJ1-3	19	CASSLSRSGQGFGGNTIYF
TRBV12-5	TRBJ2-1	11	CASGTPGEQFF
TRBV5-8	TRBJ1-5	14	CASSFTGVNQPQHF
TRBV28	TRBJ1-5	14	CASSLTGSNQPQHF
TRBV5-5	TRBJ1-3	14	CASSYGTSGNTIYF
TRBV6-6	TRBJ2-5	14	CASTKNLFGETQYF
TRBV19	TRBJ1-1	14	CASSPALTDAEAFF
TRBV13	TRBJ2-1	16	CASINAGLAGDNEQFF
TRBV7-8	TRBJ1-1	16	CASSLGLGREGTEAFF
TRBV6-5	TRBJ1-1	13	CASRLQQNTEAFF
TRBV18	TRBJ2-2	16	CASSPPGRKDTGELFF
TRBV28	TRBJ1-5	14	CASSDHRFNQPQHF
TRBV5-1	TRBJ2-1	16	CASSLTSGGLNNEQFF
TRBV5-1	TRBJ2-5	14	CASSPSGGKETQYF
TRBV11-3	TRBJ2-1	16	CASSLVSGGVYNEQFF
TRBV29-1	TRBJ1-2	11	CSVPRQGGYTF
TRBV2	TRBJ1-2	15	CASSEVLADNYGYTF
TRBV7-2	TRBJ1-3	14	CASTRTAAGNTIYF
TRBV19	TRBJ2-5	15	CASSPSGGAGETQYF
TRBV5-1	TRBJ1-3	15	CASSSNQGGGNTIYF
TRBV10-1	TRBJ2-3	14	CASSGTGAGDTQYF
TRBV21-1	TRBJ1-1	17	CASSFCASPHNNTEAFF
TRBV6-5	TRBJ2-3	14	CATTEALGWDTQYF